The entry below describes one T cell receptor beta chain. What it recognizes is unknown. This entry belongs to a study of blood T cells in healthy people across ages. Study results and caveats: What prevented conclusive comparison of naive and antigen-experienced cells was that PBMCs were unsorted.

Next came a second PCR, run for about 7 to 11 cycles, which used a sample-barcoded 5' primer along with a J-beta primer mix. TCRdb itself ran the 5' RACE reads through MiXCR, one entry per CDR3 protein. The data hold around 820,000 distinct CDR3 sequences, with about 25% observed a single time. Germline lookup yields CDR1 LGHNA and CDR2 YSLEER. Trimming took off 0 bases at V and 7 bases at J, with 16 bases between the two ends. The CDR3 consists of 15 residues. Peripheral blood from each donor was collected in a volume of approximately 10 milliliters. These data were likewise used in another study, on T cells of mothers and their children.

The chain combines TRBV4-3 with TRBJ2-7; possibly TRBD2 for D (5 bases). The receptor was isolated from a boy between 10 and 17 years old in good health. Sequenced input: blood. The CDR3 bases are TGCGCCAGCAGCCAAGAGTGGATAGGAGGTGGAGAGCAGTACTTC. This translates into CASSQEWIGGGEQYF.